Presented here are 9 T cell receptor beta chains from one specimen sequenced in a study of OX40 agonist ivuxolimab in advanced cancers. Sequencing used immunoSEQ multiplex PCR; TCRdb keeps in-frame clones, though not all of them. This sample has more than 65,000 clones, with approximately 89% found just once. The sequenced sample was CD4+ or CD8+ T cells sorted from blood, obtained in a trial of the OX40 agonist ivuxolimab. The source of these receptors is an adult with an advanced solid tumor such as melanoma, head and neck, liver or kidney cancer.

This chain joins TRBV7-3 and TRBJ2-5, with D perhaps being TRBD1 or TRBD2 (6 bases each). The CDR3 runs to 14 residues. Trimming removed 5 bases at V and 5 bases at J, with 15 bases between. Germline CDR1 SGHTA, CDR2 FQGTGA. The CDR3 region is CASSPDGGWETQYF. DNA of the CDR3: TGTGCCAGCAGCCCAGACGGGGGCTGGGAGACCCAGTACTTC.

The genes are TRBV27 and TRBJ2-3, with D tentatively TRBD2 (6 bases). V was cut by 3 bases and J by 0 bases, with 16 bases left in between. The CDR3 runs to 17 residues. The germline CDR1 and CDR2 sequences are MNHEY and SMNVEV (reference sequence). The CDR3 DNA is TGTGCCAGCAGTTTCGGTACGCGGGGCCCCAGCACAGATACGCAGTATTTT. It encodes CASSFGTRGPSTDTQYF.

V usage is TRBV29-1 and J usage is TRBJ2-1, with 12 bases fitting TRBD2. Germline V gene data show CDR1 as SQVTM and CDR2 as ANQGSEA. This CDR3 contains 16 residues. Trimming took 4 bases from V and 2 from J; bases not matched to a gene: 6. The CDR3 protein is CSVVGPSGRAYNEQFF. The CDR3 DNA reads TGCAGCGTTGTCGGGCCTAGCGGGAGGGCCTACAATGAGCAGTTCTTC.

V and J are TRBV4-1 and TRBJ1-1, with D unclear. The CDR3 is made up of 19 amino acids. Germline CDR1 is MGHRA and CDR2 is YSYEKL. The ends were cut back, 0 bases at V and 1 base at J, with 21 bases in the middle. CDR3: CASSQDADPGLSRNTEAFF. The CDR3 DNA reads as TGCGCCAGCAGCCAAGATGCCGACCCGGGTCTGAGCCGGAACACTGAAGCTTTCTTT.

The chain combines TRBV18 with TRBJ2-1; D ambiguous. The CDR3 extends over 11 amino acids. V gave up 2 bases and J gave up 7 bases, with 3 bases separating them. Germline V gene data show CDR1 as KGHSH and CDR2 as LQKENI. The CDR3, as DNA: TGTGCCAGCTCACCAGGGAATGAGCAGTTCTTC. Translation: CASSPGNEQFF.

The chain carries TRBV11-2 and TRBJ1-6; TRBD1 might be the D (5 bases). This CDR3 has 14 amino acids. Germline V gene lookup returns CDR1 SGHAT and CDR2 FQNNGV. Deletions cut 0 bases from V and 9 bases from J, with 9 bases between. This CDR3 is CASSLEGTSSPLHF. As DNA, the CDR3 is TGTGCCAGCAGCTTAGAGGGGACGAGTTCACCCCTCCACTTT.

The chain carries TRBV19 and TRBJ1-5, with a possible D match to TRBD1 (6 bases). V lost 5 bases, J lost 2 bases, and 10 bases lay in between. The CDR3 has 14 residues. The V gene's germline CDR1 is LNHDA and CDR2 SQIVND (reference sequence). The CDR3 reads CASSQTGGNQPQHF. The CDR3 bases are TGTGCCAGTAGTCAGACAGGCGGCAATCAGCCCCAGCATTTT.

This rearrangement joins TRBV2 to TRBJ1-2; D uncertain. V dropped 8 bases and J dropped 4 bases, with 17 bases sitting between them. Germline lookup yields CDR1 SNHLY and CDR2 FYNNEI. The length of the CDR3 is 14 residues. The chain's CDR3 is CASRPGNSRYGYTF. In DNA, the CDR3 is TGTGCCAGCCGGCCGGGAAACAGTCGCTATGGCTACACCTTC.

As to this clone: Mismatch with germline at one junction end may stem from a read error. The rearrangement links TRBV5-6 to TRBJ1-1; D is unresolved. This CDR3 is 11 amino acids long. Germline lookup yields CDR1 SGHDT and CDR2 YYEEEE. The CDR3 sequence: CASSLEQSRLF. The CDR3 region has the DNA TGTGCCAGCAGCTTGGAACAGTCGCGCCTCTTT.